This TCR beta chain emerged from a study of shared clonotypes between healthy human individuals. The V gene lost 0 bases and the J gene lost 8 bases, with 10 bases spanning the gap. Germline V gives CDR1 LNHNV, CDR2 YYDKDF (reference sequence). The CDR3 sequence is 14 residues long. Per the study methods: In the immunoSEQ data, sequences were junction-only and lacked quality scores, so filtering differed. This table comes from immunoSEQ multiplex PCR, and its TCRdb copy is limited to in-frame clones, with some not included. From that table come the V and J calls and clone size; the DNA was used to work out D and trimming. The sample carries some 1 million clones, around 76% recorded once.

The chain employs TRBV15 and TRBJ2-2; D is unclear. This receptor was taken from a man between 18 and 29 years old in good health. The sequenced material came from memory CD4+ T cells sorted from blood. Subset here: CD45RA-negative fraction. The CDR3 coding sequence is TGTGCCACCAGCAGAGATACACGTATTGGGGAGCTGTTTTTT. The encoded protein is CATSRDTRIGELFF. The full variable domain, rest sourced from reference TRBV15 and TRBJ2-2, is DAMVIQNPRYQVTQFGKPVTLSCSQTLNHNVMYWYQQKSSQAPKLLFHYYDKDFNNEADTPDNFQSRRPNTSFCFLDIRSPGLGDTAMYLCATSRDTRIGELFFGEGSRLTVL.